What follows is one T cell receptor beta chain and its context. The antigen remains unidentified. Other DNA sequences in this sample translate to the same CDR3. Primers for the PCR totalled 60 Vbeta and 13 Jbeta. Clones were sequenced by immunoSEQ multiplex PCR, and TCRdb holds only the in-frame ones, with some missing. The data contain more than 85,000 clones, under 90% of them singletons. The entry originates in a study of cytomegalovirus exposure and HLA in healthy donors. General study results and limits: Versus the roughly 690-donor mean, an Asian-associated ancestry cluster reportedly showed fewer N-insertions in a later analysis.

This CDR3 is 13 amino acids long. Germline assignment: CDR1 KGHSH and CDR2 LQKENI. V was clipped by 6 bases and J by 3 bases, with 11 bases between them. What was sequenced was PBMCs. The origin of this receptor is a woman in her 30s in good health and CMV-seronegative. The chain carries TRBV18 and TRBJ2-5, with a possible D match to TRBD2 (6 bases). The CDR3 region is CASSPGGEETQYF. The CDR3 bases are TGTGCCAGCTCGCCAGGCGGGGAAGAGACCCAGTACTTC.